The TCR beta chain described here comes from a study of OX40 agonist ivuxolimab in advanced cancers. For the study at large: Ivuxolimab, which is an agonistic anti-OX40 (CD134) antibody, was administered to the patients.

The V end lost 7 bases, the J end lost 2 bases, and 17 bases lay between the germline ends. The CDR3 is made up of 16 amino acids. Germline V gene sequence: CDR1 LGHNA, CDR2 YNFKEQ. With respect to this clone: The antigen is not known.

The repertoire was sequenced with immunoSEQ multiplex PCR; TCRdb's copy has only in-frame clones and lacks some. The profile covers about 45,000 clones, with over 90% appearing a single time and 8% to 13% taken by the ten largest. Regarding the study as a whole: Certain nonresponding patients likewise had low normalized T-cell clonal expansion. Circulating CD4+ and CD8+ T cells showed clonal expansion by week 6 at 0.1 to 3.0 mg/kg. Expanded clones were, on average, more numerous among CD8+ T cells than CD4+.

The chain uses TRBV4-2 and TRBJ2-2; D not resolved. This TCR came from an adult with an advanced solid tumor such as melanoma, head and neck, liver or kidney cancer. The sequencing here drew on CD4+ or CD8+ T cells sorted from blood, taken in a trial of the OX40 agonist ivuxolimab. CDR3 nucleotide sequence: TGTGCCAGCACTAGAGGCCTAGGGTCAAACACCGGGGAGCTGTTTTTT. Translating it yields CASTRGLGSNTGELFF.